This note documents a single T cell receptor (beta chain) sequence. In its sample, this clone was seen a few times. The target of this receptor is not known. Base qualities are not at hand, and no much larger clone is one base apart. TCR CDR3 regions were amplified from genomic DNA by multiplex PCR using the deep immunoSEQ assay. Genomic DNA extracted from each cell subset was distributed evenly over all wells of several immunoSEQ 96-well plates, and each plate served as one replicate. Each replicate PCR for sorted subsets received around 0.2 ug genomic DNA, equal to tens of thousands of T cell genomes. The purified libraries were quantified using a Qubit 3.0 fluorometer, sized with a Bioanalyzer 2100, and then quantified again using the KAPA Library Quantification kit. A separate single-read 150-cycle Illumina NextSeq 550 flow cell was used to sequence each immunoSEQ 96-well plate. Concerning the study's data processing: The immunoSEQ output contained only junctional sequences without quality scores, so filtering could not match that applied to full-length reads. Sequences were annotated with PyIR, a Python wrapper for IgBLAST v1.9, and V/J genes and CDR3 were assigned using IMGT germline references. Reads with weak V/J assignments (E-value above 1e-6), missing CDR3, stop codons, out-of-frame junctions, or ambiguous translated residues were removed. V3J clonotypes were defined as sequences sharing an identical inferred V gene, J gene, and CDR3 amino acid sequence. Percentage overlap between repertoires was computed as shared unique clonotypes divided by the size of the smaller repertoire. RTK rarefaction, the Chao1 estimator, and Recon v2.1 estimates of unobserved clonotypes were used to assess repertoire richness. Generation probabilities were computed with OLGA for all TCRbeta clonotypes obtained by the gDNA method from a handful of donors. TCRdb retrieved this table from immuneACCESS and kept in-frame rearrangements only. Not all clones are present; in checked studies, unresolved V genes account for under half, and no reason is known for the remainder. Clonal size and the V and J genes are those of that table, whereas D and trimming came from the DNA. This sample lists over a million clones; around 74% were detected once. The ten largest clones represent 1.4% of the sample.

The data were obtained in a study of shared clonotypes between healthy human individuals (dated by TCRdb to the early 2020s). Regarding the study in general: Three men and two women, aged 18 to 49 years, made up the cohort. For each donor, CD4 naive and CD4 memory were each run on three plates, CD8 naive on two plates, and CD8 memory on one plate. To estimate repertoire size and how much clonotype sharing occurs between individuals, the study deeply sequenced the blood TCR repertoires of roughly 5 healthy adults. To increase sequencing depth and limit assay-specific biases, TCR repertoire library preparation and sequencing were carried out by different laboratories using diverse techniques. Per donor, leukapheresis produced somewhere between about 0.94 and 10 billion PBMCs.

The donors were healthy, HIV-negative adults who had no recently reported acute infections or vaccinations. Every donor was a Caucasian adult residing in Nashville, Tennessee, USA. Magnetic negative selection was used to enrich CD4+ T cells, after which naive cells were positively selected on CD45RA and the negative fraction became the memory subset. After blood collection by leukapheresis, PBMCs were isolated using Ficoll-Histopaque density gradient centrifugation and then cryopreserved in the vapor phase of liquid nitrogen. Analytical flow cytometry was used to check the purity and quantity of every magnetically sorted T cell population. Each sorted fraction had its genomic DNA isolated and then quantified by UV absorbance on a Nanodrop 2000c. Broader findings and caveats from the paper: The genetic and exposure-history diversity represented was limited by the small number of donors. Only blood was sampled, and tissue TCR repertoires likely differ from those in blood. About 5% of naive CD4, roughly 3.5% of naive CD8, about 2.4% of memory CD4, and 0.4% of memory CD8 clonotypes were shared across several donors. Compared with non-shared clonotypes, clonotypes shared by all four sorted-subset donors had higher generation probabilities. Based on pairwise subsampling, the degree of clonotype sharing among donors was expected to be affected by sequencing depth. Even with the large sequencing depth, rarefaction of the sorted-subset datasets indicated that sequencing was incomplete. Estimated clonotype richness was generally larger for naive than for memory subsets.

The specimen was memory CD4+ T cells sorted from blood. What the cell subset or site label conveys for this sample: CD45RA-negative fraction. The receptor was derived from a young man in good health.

The bases read TGTGCCAGCTCACCAGTTAGCGGGGGCCGGGGTACGCAGTATTTT. This gives the protein CASSPVSGGRGTQYF. Recombination linked TRBV18 to TRBJ2-3; a stretch of 9 junction bases matches TRBD2. Reading from cysteine to phenylalanine, the CDR3 counts 15 amino acids. Kept here is only the CDR3 DNA, which spans 45 bases and is read in frame from base 1. Sequences KGHSH (CDR1) and LQKENI (CDR2) are obtained from the germline V gene. Relative to germline, V is missing 2 bases and J is missing 8 bases, with 8 bases of the junction outside any gene match. The full variable domain, completed from the reference TRBV18 and TRBJ2-3 proteins outside the CDR3, reads NAGVMQNPRHLVRRRGQEARLRCSPMKGHSHVYWYRQLPEEGLKFMVYLQKENIIDESGMPKERFSAEFPKEGPSILRIQQVVRGDSAAYFCASSPVSGGRGTQYFGPGTRLTVL.